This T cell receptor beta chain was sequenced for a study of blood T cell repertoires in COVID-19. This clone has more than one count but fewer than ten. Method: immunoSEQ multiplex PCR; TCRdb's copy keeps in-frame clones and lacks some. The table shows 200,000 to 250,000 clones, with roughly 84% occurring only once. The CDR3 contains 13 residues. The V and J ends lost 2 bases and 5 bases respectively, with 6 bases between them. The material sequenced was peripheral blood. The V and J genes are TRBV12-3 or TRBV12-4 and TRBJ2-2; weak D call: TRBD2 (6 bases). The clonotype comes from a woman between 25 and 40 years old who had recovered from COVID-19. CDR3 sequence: CASSLRETGELFF. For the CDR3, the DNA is TGTGCCAGCAGTTTACGGGAGACCGGGGAGCTGTTTTTT.